The present entry profiles one T cell receptor beta chain with its context. CDR3 size: 14 residues. The V segment lost 8 bases and the J segment 1 base; nucleotides outside the gene matches: 5. CDR1 is SNHLY and CDR2 is FYNNEI in the germline V gene. The treatment is: approximately 18 received Ad26.COV2.S at low or high dose, single or two shots; several received placebo; per-sample allocation not given. Samples were taken on day 63 after the first vaccine or placebo injection. These data are taken from a study of Ad26.COV2.S vaccination and SARS-CoV-2 variants. Only in-frame clones appear in the TCRdb table, and some are missing; sequencing was by immunoSEQ multiplex PCR. This table has some 340,000 clones, 85% appearing once.

This sequence joins TRBV2 and TRBJ2-3; 8 nucleotides line up with TRBD1. This sample comprised peripheral blood, obtained in a trial of Ad26.COV2.S vaccine versus placebo. The receptor comes from a person between 18 and 60 years old who received the Ad26.COV2.S COVID-19 vaccine or a placebo. The CDR3 reads CASQGQDGTDTQYF. The DNA of the CDR3 is TGTGCCAGCCAGGGACAGGACGGCACAGATACGCAGTATTTT.